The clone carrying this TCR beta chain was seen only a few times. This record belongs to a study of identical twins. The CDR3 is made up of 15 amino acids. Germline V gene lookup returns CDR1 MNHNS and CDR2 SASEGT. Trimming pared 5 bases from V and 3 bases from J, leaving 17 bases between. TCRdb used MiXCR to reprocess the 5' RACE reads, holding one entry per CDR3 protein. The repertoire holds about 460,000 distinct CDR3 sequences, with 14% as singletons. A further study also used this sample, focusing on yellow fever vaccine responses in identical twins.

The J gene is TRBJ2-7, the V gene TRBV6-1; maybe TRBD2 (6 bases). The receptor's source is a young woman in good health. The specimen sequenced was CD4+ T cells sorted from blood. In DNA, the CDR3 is TGTGCCAGCAGTAAAGGGGACGGAGGGATCTACGAGCAGTACTTC. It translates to CASSKGDGGIYEQYF.